This is a list of T cell receptor beta chains from one sample in a study of T cell responses to AZD1222 COVID-19 vaccine. Repertoires were generated with immunoSEQ multiplex PCR, while TCRdb's copy carries only in-frame clones and drops some. The sample carries more than 150,000 clones, around 94% recorded once. This specimen consisted of peripheral blood, obtained on day 0 of AZD1222 vaccination. These receptors came from an adult in good health. The CDR3 runs from the conserved cysteine through the conserved F or W. The order of the fields is clone size, D gene, V gene, J gene, CDR3 length, CDR3 protein, CDR3 DNA. D genes are given only for firm matches. Not all rows give a size; the values are once, few, many and, for expanded clones, a class.

clone size: -
D gene: TRBD1
V gene: TRBV7-2
J gene: TRBJ1-2
CDR3 length: 16
CDR3 protein: CASSHPGTVSTGGYTF
CDR3 DNA: TGTGCCAGCAGCCATCCCGGGACAGTCTCGACGGGTGGCTACACCTTC

clone size: -
D gene: -
V gene: TRBV27
J gene: TRBJ1-3
CDR3 length: 14
CDR3 protein: CASRGARSGNTIYF
CDR3 DNA: TGTGCCAGCCGGGGGGCTCGTTCTGGAAACACCATATATTTT

clone size: -
D gene: -
V gene: TRBV6-1
J gene: TRBJ1-5
CDR3 length: 14
CDR3 protein: CASSERPARQPQHF
CDR3 DNA: TGTGCCAGCAGTGAACGGCCAGCTCGCCAGCCCCAGCATTTT

clone size: -
D gene: -
V gene: TRBV9
J gene: TRBJ1-2
CDR3 length: 14
CDR3 protein: CASSLYNSGYGYTF
CDR3 DNA: TGTGCCAGCAGCCTTTACAATTCGGGCTATGGCTACACCTTC

clone size: -
D gene: -
V gene: TRBV3-1/TRBV3-2
J gene: TRBJ1-2
CDR3 length: 16
CDR3 protein: CASSQAETETNYGYTF
CDR3 DNA: TGTGCCAGCAGCCAAGCCGAGACAGAAACTAACTATGGCTACACCTTC

clone size: -
D gene: -
V gene: TRBV7-9
J gene: TRBJ1-4
CDR3 length: 14
CDR3 protein: CASSLQGFNEKLFF
CDR3 DNA: TGTGCCAGCAGCTTACAAGGGTTTAATGAAAAACTGTTTTTT

clone size: -
D gene: -
V gene: TRBV24-1
J gene: TRBJ1-2
CDR3 length: 12
CDR3 protein: CATSSYNYGYTF
CDR3 DNA: TGTGCCACCAGTAGTTATAACTATGGCTACACCTTC

clone size: -
D gene: -
V gene: TRBV24-1
J gene: TRBJ1-2
CDR3 length: 14
CDR3 protein: CATSETGTLYGYTF
CDR3 DNA: TGTGCCACCAGTGAGACGGGGACACTCTATGGCTACACCTTC

clone size: -
D gene: TRBD1
V gene: TRBV6-2/TRBV6-3
J gene: TRBJ1-5
CDR3 length: 16
CDR3 protein: CASSVYRDRVNQPQHF
CDR3 DNA: TGTGCCAGCAGCGTTTACCGGGACAGGGTCAATCAGCCCCAGCATTTT

clone size: once
D gene: TRBD1
V gene: TRBV12-3/TRBV12-4
J gene: TRBJ2-1
CDR3 length: 12
CDR3 protein: CASREQGGEQFF
CDR3 DNA: TGTGCCAGCAGAGAACAGGGGGGTGAGCAGTTCTTC

clone size: -
D gene: -
V gene: TRBV6-5
J gene: TRBJ2-7
CDR3 length: 13
CDR3 protein: CASSLPYLGEQYF
CDR3 DNA: TGTGCCAGCAGCCTGCCCTACCTCGGCGAGCAGTACTTC

clone size: once
D gene: -
V gene: TRBV7-2
J gene: TRBJ2-5
CDR3 length: 13
CDR3 protein: CASRGGYQETQYF
CDR3 DNA: TGTGCCAGCAGGGGTGGGTACCAAGAGACCCAGTACTTC

clone size: -
D gene: TRBD2
V gene: TRBV9
J gene: TRBJ2-7
CDR3 length: 14
CDR3 protein: CASSVGLAGVEQYF
CDR3 DNA: TGTGCCAGCAGCGTAGGGCTAGCGGGAGTCGAGCAGTACTTC

clone size: -
D gene: TRBD1
V gene: TRBV7-2
J gene: TRBJ1-1
CDR3 length: 13
CDR3 protein: CASSTRGRAEAFF
CDR3 DNA: TGTGCCAGCAGCACCAGGGGGCGGGCTGAAGCTTTCTTT

clone size: -
D gene: -
V gene: TRBV27
J gene: TRBJ1-1
CDR3 length: 14
CDR3 protein: CASSLRGMVTEAFF
CDR3 DNA: TGTGCCAGCAGTTTAAGGGGCATGGTCACTGAAGCTTTCTTT

clone size: -
D gene: -
V gene: TRBV10-3
J gene: TRBJ2-1
CDR3 length: 11
CDR3 protein: CAISVKNEQFF
CDR3 DNA: TGTGCCATCAGTGTTAAGAATGAGCAGTTCTTC

clone size: once
D gene: -
V gene: TRBV3-1/TRBV3-2
J gene: TRBJ1-2
CDR3 length: 15
CDR3 protein: CASSQGGGSVFGYTF
CDR3 DNA: TGTGCCAGCAGCCAAGGGGGGGGGAGCGTCTTTGGCTACACCTTC

clone size: -
D gene: -
V gene: TRBV5-1
J gene: TRBJ1-2
CDR3 length: 15
CDR3 protein: CASSLGGTESYGYTF
CDR3 DNA: TGCGCCAGCAGCTTGGGAGGGACGGAAAGCTATGGCTACACCTTC

clone size: -
D gene: -
V gene: TRBV5-1
J gene: TRBJ2-2
CDR3 length: 15
CDR3 protein: CASSRDGSNTGELFF
CDR3 DNA: TGCGCCAGCAGCAGGGACGGTTCGAACACCGGGGAGCTGTTTTTT

clone size: -
D gene: TRBD2
V gene: TRBV7-7
J gene: TRBJ2-3
CDR3 length: 15
CDR3 protein: CASSAAGLAGDTQYF
CDR3 DNA: TGTGCCAGCAGCGCCGCGGGACTAGCGGGAGATACGCAGTATTTT

clone size: -
D gene: -
V gene: TRBV7-9
J gene: TRBJ2-7
CDR3 length: 11
CDR3 protein: CASDLPPEQYF
CDR3 DNA: TGTGCCAGCGATCTCCCCCCCGAGCAGTACTTC

clone size: -
D gene: -
V gene: TRBV19
J gene: TRBJ1-1
CDR3 length: 15
CDR3 protein: CASSIGAGGYTEAFF
CDR3 DNA: TGTGCCAGTAGTATAGGGGCCGGGGGGTACACTGAAGCTTTCTTT

clone size: -
D gene: TRBD1
V gene: TRBV5-6
J gene: TRBJ1-4
CDR3 length: 16
CDR3 protein: CASSRVGQGAWEKLFF
CDR3 DNA: TGTGCCAGCAGCCGGGTTGGACAGGGGGCCTGGGAAAAACTGTTTTTT